These 30 T cell receptor beta chains were sequenced from one sample in a study of blood T cells in healthy people across ages. Then a second PCR, running about 7 to 11 cycles, was carried out with a sample-barcoded 5' primer and a J-beta primer mix. A single record per CDR3 protein comes from TCRdb applying MiXCR to the 5' RACE reads. This repertoire shows 700,000 or so distinct CDR3 sequences, 40% to 45% found once; its top ten account for 30%. What was sequenced was blood. The receptor source for this set is a man older than 75 in good health.

V and J are TRBV10-3 and TRBJ1-2, with D possibly being TRBD1 (6 bases). V lost 3 bases, J lost 6 bases, and 11 bases lay in between. The CDR3 sequence is 13 residues long. CDR1 is ENHRY, CDR2 SYGVKD, per germline. As DNA, the CDR3 is TGTGCCATCAGTGACTCAGGGGACGATGGCTACACCTTC. Translating gives CAISDSGDDGYTF.

This clonotype was observed a few times. This chain uses TRBV9 with TRBJ1-1; a weak D match, TRBD1 (6 bases). CDR1 and CDR2 (germline): SGDLS, YYNGEE. The germline V and J ends were trimmed by 7 bases and 6 bases, with 16 bases remaining between them. The CDR3 covers 13 residues. In DNA, the CDR3 is TGTGCCAGCTCGCAAGGGGGGACATCTGAAGCTTTCTTT. It codes for CASSQGGTSEAFF.

The V and J genes are TRBV6-2 or TRBV6-3 and TRBJ2-1, with D uncertain. Germline V lookup: CDR1 MNHEY, CDR2 SVGEGT. The V end was cut by 5 bases, the J end by 11 bases, with 10 bases between. This CDR3 contains 11 residues. This chain's CDR3 is CASSKHGQQFF. The DNA of the CDR3 is TGTGCCAGCAGTAAACACGGGCAGCAGTTCTTC.

This clonotype came up a few times. This sequence joins TRBV15 and TRBJ2-1; D perhaps matches TRBD2 (5 bases). Germline V gene lookup returns CDR1 LNHNV and CDR2 YYDKDF (reference sequence). The ends were cut back, 3 bases at V and 2 bases at J, with 11 bases in the middle. The CDR3 runs 15 residues. CDR3 region: CATSRVNGAYNEQFF. CDR3 nucleotide sequence: TGTGCCACCAGCAGGGTAAACGGGGCCTACAATGAGCAGTTCTTC.

This clonotype has just a few counts. This chain joins TRBV7-8 and TRBJ2-3; TRBD1 matches at 10 bases. The CDR3 is 15 amino acids. The V gene's germline CDR1 is SGHVS and CDR2 FQNEAQ. V gave up 6 bases and J gave up 3 bases; unmatched junction bases: 6. This CDR3 is CASRTGGFGTDTQYF. CDR3 in DNA: TGTGCCAGCAGGACAGGGGGCTTTGGAACAGATACGCAGTATTTT. Using reference TRBV7-8 and TRBJ2-3 for the parts outside the CDR3, the full variable domain is GAGVSQSPRYKVAKRGQDVALRCDPISGHVSLFWYQQALGQGPEFLTYFQNEAQLDKSGLPSDRFFAERPEGSVSTLKIQRTQQEDSAVYLCASRTGGFGTDTQYFGPGTRLTVL.

The chain couples TRBV4-3 to TRBJ2-7, with D perhaps TRBD1 (5 bases). Germline loops: CDR1 LGHNA, CDR2 YSLEER. This CDR3 has 16 amino acids. V gave up 1 base and J gave up 6 bases, with 19 bases separating them. The CDR3 loop reads CASSQGRGRVGCEQYF. CDR3 sequence (DNA): TGCGCCAGCAGCCAAGGAAGGGGCAGGGTAGGCTGCGAGCAGTACTTC.

In this sample, this clonotype turned up many times. The gene calls are TRBV6-5 and TRBJ1-1; D might be TRBD1 (6 bases). The V gene's germline CDR1 is MNHEY and CDR2 SVGAGI. The length of the CDR3 is 13 residues. V shed 5 bases and J shed 4 bases, with 11 bases lying between them. CDR3 DNA sequence: TGTGCCAGCAGTGGGGGCAGGGGCACTGAAGCTTTCTTT. Its translation: CASSGGRGTEAFF.

This clonotype was found a few times. The chain carries TRBV20-1 and TRBJ2-7, with TRBD2 matching 10 bases. Germline trimming cut 6 bases from V and 2 bases from J; bases unmatched to any gene: 4. The V gene's germline CDR1 is DFQATT and CDR2 SNEGSKA (reference sequence). There are 13 residues in the CDR3. The CDR3 region is CSARLAGAYEQYF. CDR3 sequence (DNA): TGCAGTGCCAGACTAGCGGGTGCCTACGAGCAGTACTTC.

As concerns this clonotype: A much larger clone is a single base away; this may be a read error. The gene calls are TRBV7-9 and TRBJ1-2, with D possibly being TRBD1 (5 bases). Germline V gene lookup returns CDR1 SEHNR and CDR2 FQNEAQ (reference sequence). CDR3 length: 13 residues. V was clipped by 7 bases and J by 4 bases, with 13 bases between them. CDR3 coding DNA: TGTGCCAGCACCCCGGGACGGACCTATGGCTACACCTTC. Its translation is CASTPGRTYGYTF.

This clonotype was seen more than once but under ten times. The rearrangement uses TRBV20-1 and TRBJ2-5; 8 nucleotides align to TRBD1. This CDR3 comprises 14 residues. V was clipped by 5 bases and J by 5 bases; unmatched bases: 10. Germline values: CDR1 DFQATT, CDR2 SNEGSKA (reference sequence). The CDR3 region has the DNA TGCAGTGCTTCGTATAGGGACAGGATGGAGACCCAGTACTTC. Translation: CSASYRDRMETQYF.

This chain links TRBV6-5 with TRBJ2-7; D remains unclear. Germline-derived CDR1 and CDR2 are MNHEY and SVGAGI. This CDR3 is built from 12 residues. Trimming stripped 7 bases from V and 1 base from J, with 8 bases between. The CDR3 bases are TGTGCCAGCAAGACCGGGTCCTACGAGCAGTACTTC. This translates into CASKTGSYEQYF.

The V call is TRBV20-1, the J call TRBJ1-5; a possible D gene is TRBD1 (5 bases). With 0 bases removed from V and 4 bases from J, the gap between germline ends came to 10 bases. The CDR3 runs to 14 residues. CDR1 and CDR2 (germline): DFQATT, SNEGSKA (reference sequence). Here the CDR3 reads CSARDMRGNQPQHF. CDR3 nucleotide sequence: TGCAGTGCTAGAGATATGAGGGGTAATCAGCCCCAGCATTTT.

In this sample, this clonotype turned up many times. The V and J genes are TRBV12-3 or TRBV12-4 and TRBJ2-7; no reliable D call. CDR3 length: 14 residues. V lost 1 base to trimming and J lost 2 bases, with 9 bases between them. The CDR3 bases are TGTGCCAGCAGTTTAGGTGGGATAGCCTACGAGCAGTACTTC. Protein: CASSLGGIAYEQYF.

This clonotype was observed at least ten times. This chain links TRBV6-5 with TRBJ2-7, with D possibly being TRBD1 (5 bases). Germline assignment: CDR1 MNHEY and CDR2 SVGAGI. Trimming took off 5 bases at V and 3 bases at J, with 14 bases between the two ends. CDR3 length equals 14 residues. CDR3 sequence reads: CASSNQGSLYEQYF. DNA for the CDR3: TGTGCCAGCAGTAATCAGGGATCCCTCTACGAGCAGTACTTC.

The V and J genes are TRBV4-1 and TRBJ1-5; 10 bases match TRBD1. This CDR3 region has 16 residues. Germline CDR1 is MGHRA and CDR2 is YSYEKL. Trimming cost V 5 bases and J 3 bases; bases outside gene matches: 7. CDR3 protein: CASSSQGQGHNQPQHF. For the CDR3, the DNA is TGCGCCAGCAGCTCCCAGGGACAGGGGCACAATCAGCCCCAGCATTTT.

The chain carries TRBV12-3 or TRBV12-4 and TRBJ2-3; unclear D gene. V dropped 4 bases and J dropped 5 bases, with 13 bases sitting between them. The CDR3 totals 14 residues. Here the CDR3 DNA reads TGTGCCAGCAGTTCGCGTGCCGGAGTAGATACGCAGTATTTT. Translated, it gives CASSSRAGVDTQYF.

The chain combines TRBV29-1 with TRBJ1-1; D possibly corresponds to TRBD1 (5 bases). This CDR3 has 14 amino acids. V lost 3 bases, J lost 0 bases, and 11 bases lay in between. The germline CDR1 and CDR2 sequences are SQVTM and ANQGSEA. The CDR3 coding sequence is TGCAGCGTTGAGCACAGGAGCTTGAACACTGAAGCTTTCTTT. It specifies CSVEHRSLNTEAFF. The variable domain in full, completed from reference TRBV29-1 and TRBJ1-1, reads SAVISQKPSRDICQRGTSLTIQCQVDSQVTMMFWYRQQPGQSLTLIATANQGSEATYESGFVIDKFPISRPNLTFSTLTVSNMSPEDSSIYLCSVEHRSLNTEAFFGQGTRLTVV.

This chain connects TRBV12-3 or TRBV12-4 to TRBJ2-7; 7 nucleotides line up with TRBD2. V shed 4 bases, J shed 11 bases, and the junction held 8 bases outside the gene matches. CDR3 length equals 12 residues. CDR3 residues: CASSYGPAGEYF. The CDR3 DNA reads TGTGCCAGCAGTTACGGACCCGCGGGGGAGTACTTC.

This clonotype was picked up one time. It may be a read error: a sequence one base away is much more abundant. This chain joins TRBV29-1 and TRBJ2-1; tentatively, D is TRBD1 (6 bases). CDR3 length: 13 amino acids. Germline V gene data show CDR1 as SQVTM and CDR2 as ANQGSEA. V lost 4 bases, J lost 5 bases, and 12 bases lay in between. CDR3 loop: CSVGQATNNEQFF. The CDR3 nucleotides read TGCAGCGTTGGACAGGCTACCAACAATGAGCAGTTCTTC.

This clonotype has ten or more counts. V usage is TRBV7-2 and J usage is TRBJ2-6; D uncertain. The CDR3 has 15 amino acids. Between the trimmed V and J ends, which lost 5 bases and 2 bases, there was a span of 10 bases. The V gene's germline CDR1 is SGHTA and CDR2 FQGNSA. Written as DNA, the CDR3 is TGTGCCAGCAGCCTTCTGGAGACTGGGGCCAACGTCCTGACTTTC. This encodes CASSLLETGANVLTF.

This clonotype was seen more than once but under ten times. V and J are TRBV3-1 and TRBJ2-7; TRBD2 aligns across 11 bases. Germline V gene data show CDR1 as LGHDT and CDR2 as YNNKEL (reference sequence). The junction had 12 bases not matched to a gene; V was cut back by 1 base and J by 7 bases. This CDR3 is built from 17 residues. CDR3 loop: CASSQALSGGAMNEQYF. For the CDR3, the DNA is TGTGCCAGCAGCCAAGCCCTTAGCGGGGGGGCCATGAATGAGCAGTACTTC.

The V call is TRBV9, the J call TRBJ2-6, with D perhaps assigned TRBD1 or TRBD2 (6 bases each). The germline gives CDR1 SGDLS, CDR2 YYNGEE. V was cut by 4 bases and J by 2 bases, with 13 bases left in between. CDR3 size: 16 residues. DNA for the CDR3: TGTGCCAGCAGCTCCCGGGGGCAGACTGGGGCCAACGTCCTGACTTTC. It specifies CASSSRGQTGANVLTF.

The CDR3: CASSLYAGTSEETQYF. For the CDR3, the DNA is TGTGCCAGCAGCTTATACGCCGGGACTTCTGAGGAGACCCAGTACTTC. This chain uses TRBV7-3 with TRBJ2-5, with TRBD2 as a possible D gene (6 bases). V was shortened by 2 bases and J by 5 bases, with 18 bases between the two germline ends. This CDR3 is 16 amino acids long. Germline CDR1 and CDR2: SGHTA and FQGTGA.

The chain uses TRBV6-6 and TRBJ2-7; 7 bases are a match to TRBD2. The CDR3 runs to 15 residues. V was clipped by 6 bases and J by 1 base; unmatched bases: 9. Germline V gene lookup returns CDR1 MNHNY and CDR2 SVGAGI (reference sequence). The CDR3 sequence is CASRSGTSVSYEQYF. The CDR3 region has the DNA TGTGCCAGCAGGTCGGGAACTAGCGTTTCCTACGAGCAGTACTTC.

The chain is built from TRBV12-3 or TRBV12-4 and TRBJ1-2, with 8 bases lining up with TRBD1. The CDR3 contains 15 residues. V lost 7 bases and J lost 4; bases outside the gene matches: 11. The DNA of the CDR3 is TGTGCCAGCACCCTAGCCGGACAGGGCTTCTATGGCTACACCTTC. It translates to CASTLAGQGFYGYTF.

This clonotype was picked up a small number of times. The rearrangement uses TRBV3-1 and TRBJ2-6, with TRBD2 matching over 7 bases. Germline CDR1 LGHDT, CDR2 YNNKEL (reference sequence). The CDR3 loop spans 20 amino acids. The V segment lost 0 bases and the J segment 0 bases; nucleotides outside the gene matches: 11. The CDR3, as DNA: TGTGCCAGCAGCCAAGAAGTCCCTGCTAGCGGTAGCTCTGGGGCCAACGTCCTGACTTTC. Translation: CASSQEVPASGSSGANVLTF.

About this clonotype itself: A much larger clone is a single base away; this may be a read error. The chain recombines TRBV20-1 with TRBJ2-7; D not certain. The germline gives CDR1 DFQATT, CDR2 SNEGSKA (reference sequence). CDR3 size: 11 residues. The CDR3 is CRARDRFEQYF. Here the CDR3 DNA reads TGCAGGGCTAGAGATCGTTTCGAGCAGTACTTC.

This clonotype was observed a few times. V is TRBV12-3 or TRBV12-4 and J is TRBJ2-1, with D possibly being TRBD2 (5 bases). The V end lost 2 bases, the J end lost 6 bases, and 11 bases lay between the germline ends. The length of the CDR3 is 14 residues. The CDR3 DNA reads as TGTGCCAGCAGTTTAAGTCGGGATGGCAATGAGCAGTTCTTC. This gives the protein CASSLSRDGNEQFF.

The V and J genes are TRBV5-1 and TRBJ2-5; TRBD2 aligns across 8 bases. The germline V gene encodes CDR1 SGHRS and CDR2 YFSETQ. The CDR3 has 16 amino acids. V lost 0 bases and J lost 3; bases outside the gene matches: 7. The CDR3, as DNA: TGCGCCAGCAGCTTGGGGTTAGCGGGGTCCGAAGAGACCCAGTACTTC. Its translation is CASSLGLAGSEETQYF. Combining the CDR3 with reference TRBV5-1 and TRBJ2-5 gives the whole variable domain KAGVTQTPRYLIKTRGQQVTLSCSPISGHRSVSWYQQTPGQGLQFLFEYFSETQRNKGNFPGRFSGRQFSNSRSEMNVSTLELGDSALYLCASSLGLAGSEETQYFGPGTRLLVL.

The chain carries TRBV9 and TRBJ2-2; 9 bases align to TRBD1. There are 16 residues in the CDR3. Per germline, CDR1 SGDLS and CDR2 YYNGEE. Trimming took 3 bases from V and 9 from J; bases not matched to a gene: 12. The CDR3 DNA follows: TGTGCCAGCAGCGCTACGACGGGACAGGGATATAGGGAGCTGTTTTTT. Encoded protein: CASSATTGQGYRELFF.